The T cell receptor (beta chain) under discussion was sequenced for a study of T cell repertoires in cytomegalovirus infection. As for the study in general: Both CMV infection and a matching HLA type were indicated by public TCR beta signatures. Study-wide results and limits: HLA-C-restricted CMV clonotypes gave the most frequent clonotype in two of eight donors.

Concerning this clonotype itself: The antigen is not known.

The CDR3 covers 15 residues. CDR1 SGHRS and CDR2 YFSETQ come from the germline V gene. V shed 5 bases and J 6 bases; nucleotides not matched to a gene: 8. TCRdb called the reads again in MiXCR, with one record for every CDR3 protein. Among about 600,000 distinct CDR3 sequences listed, 24% were seen once. The chain carries TRBV5-1 and TRBJ2-1, with TRBD2 matching over 10 bases. The TCR sequence derives from a human donor in good health (CMV status not recorded). Some clones in this sample may be carry-over from other donors' samples. Sequencing used CD8+ T cells from PBMCs. The CDR3 region has the DNA TGCGCCAGCAGTTCTTCAAGCGGGGGGGCCAATGAGCAGTTCTTC. The encoded protein is CASSSSSGGANEQFF.